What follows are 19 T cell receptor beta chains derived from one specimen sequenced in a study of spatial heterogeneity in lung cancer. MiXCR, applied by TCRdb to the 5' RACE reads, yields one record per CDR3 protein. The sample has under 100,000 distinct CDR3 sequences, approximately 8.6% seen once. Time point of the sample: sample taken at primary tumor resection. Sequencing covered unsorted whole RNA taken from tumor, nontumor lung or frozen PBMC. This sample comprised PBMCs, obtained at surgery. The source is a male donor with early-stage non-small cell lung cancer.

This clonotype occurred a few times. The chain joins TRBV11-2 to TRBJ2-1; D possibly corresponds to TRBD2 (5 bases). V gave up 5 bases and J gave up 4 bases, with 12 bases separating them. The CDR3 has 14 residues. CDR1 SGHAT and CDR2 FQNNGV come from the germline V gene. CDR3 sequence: CASSKGRAYNEQFF. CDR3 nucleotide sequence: TGTGCCAGCAGCAAAGGGCGGGCTTACAATGAGCAGTTCTTC.

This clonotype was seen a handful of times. The CDR3 DNA reads as TGTGCCACCAGTGAAGGGAGCTACCTAGAGACGCAGTATTTT. Residues: CATSEGSYLETQYF. The rearrangement uses TRBV24-1 and TRBJ2-3; TRBD2 might be the D (5 bases). Germline CDR1 reads KGHDR; CDR2 reads SFDVKD. The CDR3 runs 14 residues. Trimming pared 4 bases from V and 9 bases from J, leaving 16 bases between.

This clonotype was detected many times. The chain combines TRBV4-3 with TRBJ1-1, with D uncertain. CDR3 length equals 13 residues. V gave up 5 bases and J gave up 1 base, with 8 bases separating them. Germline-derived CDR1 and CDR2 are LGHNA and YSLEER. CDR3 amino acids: CASSRRGNTEAFF. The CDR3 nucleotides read TGCGCCAGCAGCAGGAGAGGGAACACTGAAGCTTTCTTT.

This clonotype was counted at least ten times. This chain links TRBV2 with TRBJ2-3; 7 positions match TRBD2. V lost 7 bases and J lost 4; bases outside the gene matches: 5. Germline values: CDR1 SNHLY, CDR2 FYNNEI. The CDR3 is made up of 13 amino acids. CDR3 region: CASKGRGADTQYF. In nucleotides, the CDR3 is TGTGCCAGCAAAGGGAGGGGCGCAGATACGCAGTATTTT.

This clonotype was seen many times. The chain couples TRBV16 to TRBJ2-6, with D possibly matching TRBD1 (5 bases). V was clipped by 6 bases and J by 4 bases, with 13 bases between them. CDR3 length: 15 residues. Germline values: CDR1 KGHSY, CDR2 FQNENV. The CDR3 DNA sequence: TGTGCCAGCAGTCCAGGGCCCGGGGGGGCCAACGTCCTGACTTTC. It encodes CASSPGPGGANVLTF.

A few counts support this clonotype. CDR3 nucleotides: TGCAGTGCTAAGAGTTCCGCCGGGACGAACACTGAAGCTTTCTTT. Amino acid sequence: CSAKSSAGTNTEAFF. This chain links TRBV20-1 with TRBJ1-1; perhaps TRBD1 as D (5 bases). The V gene's germline CDR1 is DFQATT and CDR2 SNEGSKA (reference sequence). There are 15 residues in the CDR3. V lost 4 bases and J 1 base, leaving 16 bases between the germline ends.

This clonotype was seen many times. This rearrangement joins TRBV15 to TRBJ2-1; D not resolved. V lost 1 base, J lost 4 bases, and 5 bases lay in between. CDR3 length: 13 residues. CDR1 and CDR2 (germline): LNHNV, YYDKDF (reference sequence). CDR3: CATSRGAYNEQFF. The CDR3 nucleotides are TGTGCCACCAGCAGAGGAGCGTACAATGAGCAGTTCTTC.

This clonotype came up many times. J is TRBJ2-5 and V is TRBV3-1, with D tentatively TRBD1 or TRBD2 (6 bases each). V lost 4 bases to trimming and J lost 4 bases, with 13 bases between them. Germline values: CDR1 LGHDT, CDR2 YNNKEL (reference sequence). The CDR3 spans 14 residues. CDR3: CASSPGGGGETQYF. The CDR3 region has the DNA TGTGCCAGCAGCCCCGGAGGGGGAGGAGAGACCCAGTACTTC.

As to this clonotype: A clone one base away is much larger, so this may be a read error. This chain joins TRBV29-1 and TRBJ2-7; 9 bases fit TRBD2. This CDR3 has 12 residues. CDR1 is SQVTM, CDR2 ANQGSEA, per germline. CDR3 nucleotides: TGCAGCGTTGTGCGGGAGGGTTACGAGCGGTACTTC. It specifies CSVVREGYERYF.

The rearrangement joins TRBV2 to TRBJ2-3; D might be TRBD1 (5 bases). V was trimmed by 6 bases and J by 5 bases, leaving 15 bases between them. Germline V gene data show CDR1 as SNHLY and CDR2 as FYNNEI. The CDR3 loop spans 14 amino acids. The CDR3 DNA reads TGTGCCAGCAGGGGTTTGGACATATTAGATACGCAGTATTTT. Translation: CASRGLDILDTQYF. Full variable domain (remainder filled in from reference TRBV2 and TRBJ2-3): EPEVTQTPSHQVTQMGQEVILRCVPISNHLYFYWYRQILGQKVEFLVSFYNNEISEKSEIFDDQFSVERPDGSNFTLKIRSTKLEDSAMYFCASRGLDILDTQYFGPGTRLTVL.

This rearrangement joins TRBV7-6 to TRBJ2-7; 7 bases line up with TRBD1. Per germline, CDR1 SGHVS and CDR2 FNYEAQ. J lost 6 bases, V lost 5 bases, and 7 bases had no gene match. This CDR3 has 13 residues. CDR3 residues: CASSSDRAGEQYF. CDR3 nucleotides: TGTGCCAGCAGCAGCGACAGGGCGGGCGAGCAGTACTTC.

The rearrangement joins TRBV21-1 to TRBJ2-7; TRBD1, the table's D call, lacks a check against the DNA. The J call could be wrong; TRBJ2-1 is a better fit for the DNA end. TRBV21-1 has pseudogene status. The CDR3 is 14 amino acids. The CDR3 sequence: CASSWVRRSNEQFF. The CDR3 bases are TGTGCCAGCAGTTGGGTCAGGCGTAGTAACGAGCAGTTCTTC.

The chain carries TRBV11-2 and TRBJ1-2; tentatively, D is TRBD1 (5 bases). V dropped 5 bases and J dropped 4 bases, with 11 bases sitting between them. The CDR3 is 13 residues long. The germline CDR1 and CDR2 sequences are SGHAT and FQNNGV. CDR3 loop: CASSPPGGYGYTF. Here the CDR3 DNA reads TGTGCCAGCAGCCCACCCGGGGGCTATGGCTACACCTTC. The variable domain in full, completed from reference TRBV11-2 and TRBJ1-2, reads EAGVAQSPRYKIIEKRQSVAFWCNPISGHATLYWYQQILGQGPKLLIQFQNNGVVDDSQLPKDRFSAERLKGVDSTLKIQPAKLEDSAVYLCASSPPGGYGYTFGSGTRLTVV.

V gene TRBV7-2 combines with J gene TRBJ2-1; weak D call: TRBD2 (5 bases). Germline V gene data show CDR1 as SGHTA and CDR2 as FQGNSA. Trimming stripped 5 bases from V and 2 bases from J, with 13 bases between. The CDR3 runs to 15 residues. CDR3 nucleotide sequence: TGTGCCAGCAGCCAAGAGGGCGGTCCCTACAATGAGCAGTTCTTC. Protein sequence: CASSQEGGPYNEQFF.

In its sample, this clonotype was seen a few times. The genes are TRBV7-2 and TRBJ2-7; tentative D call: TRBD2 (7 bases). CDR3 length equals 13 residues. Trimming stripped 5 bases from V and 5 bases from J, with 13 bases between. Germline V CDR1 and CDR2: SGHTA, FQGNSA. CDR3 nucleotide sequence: TGTGCCAGCAGCCCCAAAGGGGGGGACGAGCAGTACTTC. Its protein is CASSPKGGDEQYF.

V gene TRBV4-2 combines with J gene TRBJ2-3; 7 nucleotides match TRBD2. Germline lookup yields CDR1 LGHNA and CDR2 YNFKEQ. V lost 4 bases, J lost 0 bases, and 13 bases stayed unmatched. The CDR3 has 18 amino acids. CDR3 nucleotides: TGTGCCAGCAGCCTCAAGAGGGCGGCTAGCGGAAGCACAGATACGCAGTATTTT. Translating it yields CASSLKRAASGSTDTQYF.

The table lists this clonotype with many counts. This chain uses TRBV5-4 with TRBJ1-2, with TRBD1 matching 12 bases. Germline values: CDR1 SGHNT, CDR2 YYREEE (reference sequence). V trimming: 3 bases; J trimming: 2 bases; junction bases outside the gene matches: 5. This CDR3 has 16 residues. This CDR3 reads CASSSGGTGGNYGYTF. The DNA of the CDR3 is TGTGCCAGCAGCTCCGGCGGGACAGGGGGCAACTATGGCTACACCTTC.

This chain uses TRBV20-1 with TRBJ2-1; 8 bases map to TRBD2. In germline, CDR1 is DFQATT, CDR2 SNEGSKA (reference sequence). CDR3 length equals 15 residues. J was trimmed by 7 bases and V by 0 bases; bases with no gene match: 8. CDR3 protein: CSARDPSGSWNEQFF. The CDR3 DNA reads TGCAGTGCTAGAGATCCCAGCGGGAGTTGGAATGAGCAGTTCTTC.

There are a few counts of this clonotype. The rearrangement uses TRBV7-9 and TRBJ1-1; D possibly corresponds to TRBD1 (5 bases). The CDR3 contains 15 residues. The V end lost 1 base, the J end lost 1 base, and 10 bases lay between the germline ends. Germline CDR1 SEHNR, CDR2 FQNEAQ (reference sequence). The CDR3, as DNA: TGTGCCAGCAGCTTAGGGCAGGGAGCGAACACTGAAGCTTTCTTT. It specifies CASSLGQGANTEAFF.